This T cell receptor (beta chain) originates from a study of blood T cell repertoires in COVID-19. Study in general: Acute and convalescent COVID-19 samples came from the United States, Italy and Spain. The cDNA or gDNA used as material had been derived from T cells, B-cell-depleted T cells, or PBMCs.

This CDR3 region has 16 residues. Trimming cost V 7 bases and J 2 bases; bases outside gene matches: 9. From germline, CDR1 is MDHEN and CDR2 SYDVKM. Authors' analysis steps: Reference gene primer amplification gave estimated nucleated cell counts. TCRdb's copy holds only in-frame clones and misses some; the assay was immunoSEQ multiplex PCR. Clone size and V and J calls were adopted from that table, with D and trimming inferred from the DNA. Of 90,000 to 120,000 clones in the sample, about three quarters are singletons; the top ten hold roughly 4.3%. This clone was seen only a few times. This clonotype was sampled from an older man with acute or convalescent COVID-19. The chain joins TRBV28 to TRBJ1-1; TRBD1 matches at 11 bases. Sequenced sample: peripheral blood. The DNA of the CDR3 is TGTGCCAGCATCGGGACAGGGGGAACCCAAAACACTGAAGCTTTCTTT. Translation gives CASIGTGGTQNTEAFF.